This T cell receptor beta chain was recovered during a study of T cell responses to AZD1222 COVID-19 vaccine. About the study: Timing groups of about 4 and about 12 weeks for second doses were pooled.

With 3 bases removed from V and 7 bases from J, the gap between germline ends came to 13 bases. Germline V gives CDR1 MNHEY, CDR2 SVGAGI. This CDR3 is built from 13 residues. Method: immunoSEQ multiplex PCR; TCRdb's copy keeps in-frame clones and lacks some. The sample has 68,000 or so clones, 88% seen once; the top ten hold roughly 7.3%. Notes on this clone: Its matching antigen is unknown.

Study-wide results and limits: Reportedly, nearly half of unique spike TCRs recognized epitopes outside B.1.351/B.1.1.7 mutations. Most donors were white British, females outnumbered males, and clonal diversity was possibly underestimated. CD4 TCRs covered the whole spike, strongest at regions 160-218 and 743-854.

The chain links TRBV6-5 to TRBJ2-7, with D maybe TRBD2 (5 bases). This specimen consisted of peripheral blood, obtained on day 0 of AZD1222 vaccination. The source of this sequence is an adult in good health. CDR3 sequence: CASSYRVSGEQYF. Here the CDR3 DNA reads TGTGCCAGCAGTTATCGGGTTTCGGGGGAGCAGTACTTC.